This passage covers 32 T cell receptor beta chains from one sample sequenced in a study of tumor-infiltrating lymphocytes in primary liver carcinoma. Unsorted whole blood supplied the RNA, and germline DNA was extracted too. Starting material of about 0.45 ug total RNA yielded TCR beta cDNA via a constant-region primer. ARM-PCR, slightly modified, supplied the TCR beta libraries through three nested multiplex PCR rounds. The opening two PCR rounds, about 11 cycles each, paired TRBV1-TRBV30 forward primers with a C-beta reverse primer. In TCRdb, the multiplex PCR reads were re-called with MiXCR into one record per CDR3 protein. The sample carries fewer than 350,000 distinct CDR3 sequences, less than 65% recorded once. Sequenced input: peripheral blood. These receptors originate from a man aged 40-49 years with primary liver carcinoma and hepatitis B virus infection.

The chain combines TRBV11-2 with TRBJ2-3, with 12 positions matching TRBD1. The germline V gene encodes CDR1 SGHAT and CDR2 FQNNGV. Germline trimming cut 5 bases from V and 3 bases from J; bases unmatched to any gene: 12. The CDR3 covers 18 residues. In DNA form, the CDR3 reads TGTGCCAGCAGCCAGGGGAGTTTGGGACAGGGGGCGACAGATACGCAGTATTTT. Amino acid sequence: CASSQGSLGQGATDTQYF. The variable domain in full, with the rest retrieved from reference TRBV11-2 and TRBJ2-3, is EAGVAQSPRYKIIEKRQSVAFWCNPISGHATLYWYQQILGQGPKLLIQFQNNGVVDDSQLPKDRFSAERLKGVDSTLKIQPAKLEDSAVYLCASSQGSLGQGATDTQYFGPGTRLTVL.

This chain joins TRBV4-2 and TRBJ2-1; 8 bases fit TRBD2. The CDR3 totals 14 residues. CDR1 is LGHNA and CDR2 is YNFKEQ in the germline V gene. J lost 10 bases, V lost 8 bases, and 13 bases had no gene match. CDR3 sequence: CASGSTNLAGEQFF. As DNA, the CDR3 is TGTGCCAGCGGTTCGACGAATTTAGCGGGAGAGCAGTTCTTC.

This clonotype was found many times. Possible read error: a much larger clone is one base away. Lacking the conserved final phenylalanine or tryptophan, this CDR3 likely reflects a read error. The gene calls are TRBV11-2 and TRBJ2-1; maybe TRBD1 (6 bases). The V end was cut by 6 bases, the J end by 5 bases, with 14 bases between. There are 14 residues in the CDR3. Germline loops: CDR1 SGHAT, CDR2 FQNNGV. DNA for the CDR3: TGTGCCAGCAGTACTATGGGACAAAACAATGAGCAGTTCCTC. Translated: CASSTMGQNNEQFL.

This chain uses TRBV4-2 with TRBJ1-5, with a possible D match to TRBD1 (6 bases). Germline lookup yields CDR1 LGHNA and CDR2 YNFKEQ. The V end was cut by 3 bases, the J end by 11 bases, with 17 bases between. The CDR3 runs 14 residues. CDR3 amino acids: CASSHIGGDLSQHF. CDR3 nucleotides: TGTGCCAGCAGCCACATAGGGGGTGACCTGTCCCAGCATTTT.

The chain couples TRBV5-5 to TRBJ2-5; possibly TRBD1 for D (6 bases). The CDR3 contains 15 residues. V lost 3 bases and J 4 bases, leaving 16 bases between the germline ends. Germline CDR1 SGHKS, CDR2 YYEKEE (reference sequence). In DNA, the CDR3 is TGTGCCAGCAGCTCCTTACCGGGACAACGAGAGACCCAGTACTTC. Protein: CASSSLPGQRETQYF.

In its sample, this clonotype was seen once. The junction departs from the called germline gene at one end, perhaps through a read error. The chain combines TRBV5-4 with TRBJ1-6, with TRBD1 matching 7 bases. CDR1 is SGHNT and CDR2 is YYREEE in the germline V gene (reference sequence). CDR3 length: 15 residues. The CDR3 sequence is CTSSFLTGEGSPLHF. CDR3 DNA: TGTACCAGCAGCTTCCTTACAGGGGAAGGTTCACCCCTCCACTTT. Full variable domain (remainder filled in from reference TRBV5-4 and TRBJ1-6): ETGVTQSPTHLIKTRGQQVTLRCSSQSGHNTVSWYQQALGQGPQFIFQYYREEENGRGNFPPRFSGLQFPNYSSELNVNALELDDSALYLCTSSFLTGEGSPLHFGNGTRLTVT.

This clonotype was counted once. A single base separates this from a much larger clone, so it may be a read error. This rearrangement joins TRBV4-1 to TRBJ2-1, with D perhaps matching TRBD1 or TRBD2 (7 bases each). The germline gives CDR1 MGHRA, CDR2 YSYEKL. Trimming removed 4 bases at V and 1 base at J, with 11 bases between. The CDR3 is 15 amino acids. For the CDR3, the DNA is TGCGCCAGCAGCCCAGGGGGGGAATCCTACAATGAGCAGTTCTTC. It codes for CASSPGGESYNEQFF.

This clonotype was seen more than once but under ten times. This CDR3 is missing its conserved last phenylalanine or tryptophan, likely due to a read error. This chain uses TRBV10-3 with TRBJ2-7; D unclear. The germline CDR1 and CDR2 sequences are ENHRY and SYGVKD. With 7 bases removed from V and 1 base from J, the gap between germline ends came to 5 bases. The CDR3 is 11 amino acids. The chain's CDR3 is CAIKESYEQYL. In DNA, the CDR3 is TGTGCCATCAAGGAATCCTACGAGCAGTACCTC.

For this clonotype: This clone may be a read error of a much larger clone one base away. The chain carries TRBV6-5 and TRBJ2-1; the match to TRBD2 covers 12 bases. This CDR3 has 17 amino acids. Germline V CDR1 and CDR2: MNHEY, SVGAGI. The junction had 10 bases not matched to a gene; V was cut back by 4 bases and J by 6 bases. The DNA for the CDR3 is TGTGCCAGCAGTTCCAGACTAGCGGGAGAGGTAAGCAATGAGCAGTTCTTC. Its protein product is CASSSRLAGEVSNEQFF.

V is TRBV5-4 and J is TRBJ2-7; TRBD1 might be the D (6 bases). This CDR3 spans 14 amino acids. The V end was cut by 2 bases, the J end by 4 bases, with 13 bases between. Germline CDR1 and CDR2: SGHNT and YYREEE (reference sequence). The CDR3 sequence is CASSFDDRSYEQYF. CDR3 coding DNA: TGTGCCAGCAGCTTCGATGACAGGTCTTACGAGCAGTACTTC.

A remark on this clonotype: This may stem from a read error, because a much larger clone lies one nucleotide away. The chain combines TRBV10-2 with TRBJ2-5; D is perhaps TRBD1 (6 bases). The germline V gene encodes CDR1 WSHSY and CDR2 SAAADI. Trimming left V 0 bases short and J 6 bases short, with 14 bases between. CDR3 length equals 15 residues. This chain's CDR3 is CASSESSTGTKTQYF. For the CDR3, the DNA is TGCGCCAGCAGTGAGTCCTCAACAGGGACGAAGACCCAGTACTTC.

About this clonotype itself: A much larger clone differs from this one at a single base, so this may be a read error. V and J are TRBV6-5 and TRBJ2-6; D may be TRBD1 (6 bases). The germline V gene has CDR1 MNHEY and CDR2 SVGAGI. The CDR3 spans 18 residues. V shed 6 bases and J shed 0 bases, with 18 bases lying between them. The CDR3 protein is CASRRDMVPLSGANVLTF. As DNA, the CDR3 is TGTGCCAGCAGAAGGGACATGGTCCCTCTCTCTGGGGCCAACGTCCTGACTTTC.

This clonotype has more than one count but fewer than ten. The J gene is TRBJ2-5, the V gene TRBV10-3; tentatively, D is TRBD2 (6 bases). V was clipped by 0 bases and J by 2 bases, with 13 bases between them. The CDR3 has 16 residues. Per germline, CDR1 ENHRY and CDR2 SYGVKD. CDR3 DNA sequence: TGTGCCATCAGTGAGTCGATGTCGGCGGGACAAGAGACCCAGTACTTC. It specifies CAISESMSAGQETQYF.

Of note for this clonotype: With a much larger clone just one base away, this may be a read error. The rearrangement uses TRBV29-1 and TRBJ2-3, with D maybe TRBD2 (5 bases). The CDR3 runs 15 residues. Germline V gene data show CDR1 as SQVTM and CDR2 as ANQGSEA. V lost 2 bases, J lost 5 bases, and 17 bases lay in between. CDR3 sequence: CSVESLELGQDTQYF. The CDR3 nucleotides read TGCAGCGTTGAAAGTCTAGAACTAGGCCAAGATACGCAGTATTTT.

Notes on this clonotype: An end of the junction does not agree with germline; a read error may underlie this. V gene TRBV4-1 combines with J gene TRBJ2-7, with D possibly TRBD2 on 5 matching bases. Germline CDR1 reads MGHRA; CDR2 reads YSYEKL. The CDR3 length is 15 residues. The CDR3: CASSSPSRSGYEQYF. The CDR3 coding sequence is TGTGCCAGCAGCTCGCCTAGCAGGAGTGGTTACGAGCAGTACTTC.

Details on this clonotype: Given a much more abundant clone one base away, this may be a read error. The chain carries TRBV12-3 or TRBV12-4 and TRBJ2-2; tentatively, D is TRBD1 (6 bases). The CDR3 is made up of 14 amino acids. The CDR3 spells CSSLGAANTGELFF. Written as DNA, the CDR3 is TGTTCCAGCCTGGGGGCGGCGAACACCGGGGAGCTGTTTTTT.

The chain joins TRBV11-3 to TRBJ1-1, with unresolved D. V was pared by 1 base and J by 6 bases, with 12 bases between. CDR3 size: 14 residues. Germline-derived CDR1 and CDR2 are SGHNT and YENEEA. CDR3 loop: CASSLGSPGAEAFF. The CDR3 nucleotides read TGTGCCAGCAGCTTAGGATCTCCGGGCGCTGAAGCTTTCTTT.

About this clonotype itself: Since a much larger clone is just one base distant, this may be a read error. The gene calls are TRBV4-1 and TRBJ1-2; D might be TRBD1 (5 bases). The CDR3 contains 15 residues. The V gene's germline CDR1 is MGHRA and CDR2 YSYEKL. CDR3 protein: CASSQDRDANYSYTF. The CDR3 DNA reads TGCGCCAGCAGCCAAGACAGGGATGCGAACTATAGCTACACCTTC.

As concerns this clonotype: Given the absence of the conserved phenylalanine or tryptophan at the CDR3 end, a read error is likely. The DNA is left out, because the CDR3 cannot be placed on it with certainty; the CDR3 is given as TCRdb lists it. V usage is TRBV6-5 and J usage is TRBJ1-2; no check of the table's D call, TRBD1, against the DNA was made. The CDR3 adds up to 13 amino acids, both ends counted. Germline V CDR1 and CDR2: MNHEY, SVGAGI. The CDR3: CASSYGTGVGYTL.

Comments on this clonotype: Its ends do not fully match the called genes, so a read error is possible. V gene TRBV11-3 combines with J gene TRBJ2-2; 9 bases agree with TRBD2. The CDR3 extends over 16 amino acids. Germline CDR1 SGHNT, CDR2 YENEEA. CDR3 sequence: CASSLVAGVTTGELFF. DNA for the CDR3: TGTGCCAGCAGCTTAGTAGCGGGAGTGACCACCGGGGAACTGTTTTTT.

The chain uses TRBV10-3 and TRBJ2-2; 7 bases agree with TRBD2. Per germline, CDR1 ENHRY and CDR2 SYGVKD. The CDR3 consists of 15 residues. The V and J ends lost 2 bases and 4 bases, in that order; junction bases with no gene match: 4. CDR3 residues: CAISETTGGTGELFF. CDR3 bases: TGTGCCATCAGTGAGACCACGGGGGGCACCGGGGAGCTGTTTTTT.

This clonotype was recorded once. A much larger clone lies a single base off, so this may be a read error. The CDR3 region has the DNA TGTGCCAGCAGTTCCCCTCGGTCCGTAAAACTGTTTTTT. Its protein is CASSSPRSVKLFF. The rearrangement uses TRBV6-5 and TRBJ1-4, with D uncertain. V shed 4 bases and J shed 10 bases, with 13 bases lying between them. The CDR3 totals 13 residues. Germline CDR1 MNHEY, CDR2 SVGAGI.

The V call is TRBV30, the J call TRBJ2-5; possibly TRBD2 for D (6 bases). V was shortened by 3 bases and J by 5 bases, with 10 bases between the two germline ends. Germline values: CDR1 GTSNPN, CDR2 SVGIG (reference sequence). The CDR3 runs to 12 residues. CDR3 loop: CAWRGGAETQYF. For the CDR3, the DNA is TGTGCCTGGAGAGGAGGGGCCGAGACCCAGTACTTC.

Notes on this clonotype: This may stem from a read error, because a much larger clone lies one nucleotide away. This chain joins TRBV6-1 and TRBJ1-5; 8 nucleotides align to TRBD1. Germline V gene lookup returns CDR1 MNHNS and CDR2 SASEGT. The CDR3 sequence is 18 residues long. For the CDR3, the DNA is TGTGTCAGCAGGCCGGGACAGGAGGGGACAGGCGGCAATCAGCCCCAGCATTTT. Protein product: CVSRPGQEGTGGNQPQHF.

The J gene is TRBJ2-1, the V gene TRBV11-2; D gene unclear. CDR3 size: 13 residues. V dropped 3 bases and J dropped 9 bases, with 12 bases sitting between them. Germline V gene sequence: CDR1 SGHAT, CDR2 FQNNGV. CDR3 sequence reads: CASSLSKGGEQFF. The CDR3 nucleotides read TGTGCCAGCAGCTTGTCAAAGGGCGGTGAGCAGTTCTTC.

This clonotype was picked up many times. The chain employs TRBV6-2 or TRBV6-3 and TRBJ2-3; TRBD1 agrees at 8 bases. The germline V gene has CDR1 MNHEY and CDR2 SVGEGT. Trimming cost V 2 bases and J 3 bases; bases outside gene matches: 4. The CDR3 covers 15 residues. CDR3 nucleotides: TGTGCCAGCAGTTACGACGACAGGGGAACAGATACGCAGTATTTT. Its translation: CASSYDDRGTDTQYF.

As regards this clonotype: A read error may be the cause here, since a much bigger clone is one base away. The chain couples TRBV4-3 to TRBJ2-1, with 11 positions matching TRBD1. V lost 6 bases and J lost 8; bases outside the gene matches: 6. Per the germline V gene, CDR1 is LGHNA and CDR2 is YSLEER. The CDR3 loop spans 14 amino acids. As DNA, the CDR3 is TGCGCCAGCAGATCTCGGACAGGGGGCCATGAGCAGTTCTTC. This encodes CASRSRTGGHEQFF.

The chain employs TRBV2 and TRBJ2-3, with TRBD2 identical over 9 bases. CDR3 length equals 15 residues. V lost 4 bases, J lost 1 base, and 3 bases stayed unmatched. The germline V gene has CDR1 SNHLY and CDR2 FYNNEI. The CDR3 is CASSVAGDGTDTQYF. For the CDR3, the DNA is TGTGCCAGCAGTGTAGCGGGAGATGGCACAGATACGCAGTATTTT.

With respect to this clonotype: Being one base from a much bigger clone, this may be a read error. The rearrangement joins TRBV6-2 or TRBV6-3 to TRBJ2-7; possible D gene TRBD1, 5 bases. Germline V gives CDR1 MNHEY, CDR2 SVGEGT. CDR3 length: 15 residues. V gave up 2 bases and J gave up 1 base, with 12 bases separating them. CDR3 protein: CASSYTRQISYEQYF. CDR3 bases: TGTGCCAGCAGTTACACCAGACAGATTTCCTACGAGCAGTACTTC.

Turning to this clonotype: The junction departs from the called germline gene at one end, perhaps through a read error. The chain joins TRBV6-5 to TRBJ1-5, with a tentative D call TRBD1 (5 bases). The CDR3 loop spans 13 amino acids. Germline lookup yields CDR1 MNHEY and CDR2 SVGAGI. CDR3 DNA: TGTGCCAGCTCGTCGGGGCTGGATCAGCCCCTGCATTTT. Protein: CASSSGLDQPLHF.

In the case of this clonotype: One end of the junction varies from germline; a read error may be responsible. The chain carries TRBV11-2 and TRBJ2-1, with D perhaps being TRBD1 or TRBD2 (5 bases each). The CDR3 has 15 amino acids. In germline, CDR1 is SGHAT, CDR2 FQNNGV. The CDR3 reads CANSRSGTPYNEQFF. The DNA for the CDR3 is TGTGCCAACAGCCGATCAGGGACCCCCTACAATGAGCAGTTCTTC.

This chain joins TRBV6-5 and TRBJ2-6; the D gene is possibly TRBD1 (5 bases). The length of the CDR3 is 16 residues. With 2 bases removed from V and 1 base from J, the gap between germline ends came to 9 bases. The V gene's germline CDR1 is MNHEY and CDR2 SVGAGI. This CDR3 is CASSYAPGSGANVLTF. The CDR3 DNA reads as TGTGCCAGCAGTTACGCCCCAGGGTCTGGGGCCAACGTCCTGACTTTC.